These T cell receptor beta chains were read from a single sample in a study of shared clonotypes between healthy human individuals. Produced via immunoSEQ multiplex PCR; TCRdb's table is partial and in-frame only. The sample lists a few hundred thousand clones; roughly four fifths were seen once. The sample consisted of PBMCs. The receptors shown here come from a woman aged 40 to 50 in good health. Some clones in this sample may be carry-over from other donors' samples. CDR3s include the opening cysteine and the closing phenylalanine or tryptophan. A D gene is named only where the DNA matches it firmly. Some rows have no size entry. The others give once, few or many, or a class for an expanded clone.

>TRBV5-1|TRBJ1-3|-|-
CASSLLPGNTIYF
TGCGCCAGCAGCTTGTTACCCGGAAACACCATATATTTT
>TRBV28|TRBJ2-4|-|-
CASSLKADIQYF
TGTGCCAGCAGTTTAAAGGCCGACATTCAGTACTTC
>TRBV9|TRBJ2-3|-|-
CASSVSALSTDTQYF
TGTGCCAGCAGCGTTAGTGCATTATCCACAGATACGCAGTATTTT
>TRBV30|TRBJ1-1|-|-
CAWSRGSEAFF
TGTGCCTGGAGCAGGGGTAGTGAAGCTTTCTTT
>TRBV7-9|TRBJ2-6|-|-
CASSQSTSGANVLTF
TGTGCCAGCAGCCAGTCGACCTCTGGGGCCAACGTCCTGACTTTC
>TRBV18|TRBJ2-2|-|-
CASSAGYTGELFF
TGTGCCAGCTCAGCGGGGTACACCGGGGAGCTGTTTTTT
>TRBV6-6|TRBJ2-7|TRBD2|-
CASIQTGGREQYF
TGTGCCAGCATCCAAACCGGGGGGAGGGAGCAGTACTTC
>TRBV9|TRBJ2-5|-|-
CASSVGQQQETQYF
TGTGCCAGCAGCGTAGGGCAGCAGCAAGAGACCCAGTACTTC
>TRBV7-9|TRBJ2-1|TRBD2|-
CASSPHGRRLVF
TGTGCCAGCAGCCCGCACGGGAGGAGGCTGGTCTTC
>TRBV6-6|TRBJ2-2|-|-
CASSYGRDRAGELFF
TGTGCCAGCAGTTACGGTCGGGATCGCGCCGGGGAGCTGTTTTTT
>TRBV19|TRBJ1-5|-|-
CASRGGDGQPQHF
TGTGCCAGTAGGGGGGGAGATGGGCAGCCCCAGCATTTT
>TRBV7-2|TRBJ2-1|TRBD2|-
CASSLASGGAYNEQFF
TGTGCCAGCAGCTTAGCGTCGGGAGGGGCCTACAATGAGCAGTTCTTC
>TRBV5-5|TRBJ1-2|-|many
CASSLGDLYGYTF
TGTGCCAGCAGCTTGGGGGACCTCTATGGCTACACCTTC
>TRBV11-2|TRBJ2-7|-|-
CASSGGGSYEQYF
TGTGCCAGCAGCGGAGGCGGGTCCTACGAGCAGTACTTC
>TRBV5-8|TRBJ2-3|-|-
CASSLGLGDTQYF
TGTGCCAGCAGCTTAGGATTGGGAGATACGCAGTATTTT
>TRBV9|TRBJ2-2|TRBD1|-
CASSVGGTGGTGELFF
TGTGCCAGCAGCGTAGGAGGGACAGGGGGTACCGGGGAGCTGTTTTTT
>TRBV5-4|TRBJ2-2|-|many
CASSLVGLRYTGELFF
TGTGCCAGCAGCTTAGTGGGACTGAGATACACCGGGGAGCTGTTTTTT
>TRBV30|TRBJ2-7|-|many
CAWSGNYEQYF
TGTGCCTGGAGTGGAAATTACGAGCAGTACTTC
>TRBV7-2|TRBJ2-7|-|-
CASSLDIGTGSYEQYF
TGTGCCAGCAGCTTAGATATCGGAACCGGATCCTACGAGCAGTACTTC
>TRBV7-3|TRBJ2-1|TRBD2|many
CASSLNSGSRNEQFF
TGTGCCAGCAGCTTAAACAGCGGGAGTCGGAATGAGCAGTTCTTC
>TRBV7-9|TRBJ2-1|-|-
CASSLWTHALEQFF
TGTGCCAGCAGCTTATGGACGCATGCTTTGGAGCAGTTCTTC
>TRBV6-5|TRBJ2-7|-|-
CASSYSSAFSYEQYF
TGTGCCAGCAGTTACTCTAGCGCCTTTTCCTACGAGCAGTACTTC
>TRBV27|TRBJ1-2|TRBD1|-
CASSHGQGWGYTF
TGTGCCAGCAGCCATGGACAGGGCTGGGGCTACACCTTC
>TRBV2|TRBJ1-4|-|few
CATLSGFNEKLFF
TGTGCCACCCTGTCGGGGTTTAATGAAAAACTGTTTTTT
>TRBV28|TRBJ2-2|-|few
CASSHPGRNTGELFF
TGTGCCAGCAGCCATCCGGGTCGTAACACCGGGGAGCTGTTTTTT
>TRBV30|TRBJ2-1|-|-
CAWAPGQYNEQFF
TGTGCCTGGGCCCCAGGACAATACAATGAGCAGTTCTTC
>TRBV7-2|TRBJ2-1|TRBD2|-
CASSSEPGTSGYNEQFF
TGTGCCAGCAGCTCTGAACCCGGGACTAGCGGCTACAATGAGCAGTTCTTC
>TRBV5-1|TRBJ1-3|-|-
CASSWGYSGNTIYF
TGCGCCAGCAGCTGGGGGTACTCTGGAAACACCATATATTTT